This note documents a single T cell receptor (beta chain) sequence. The data belong to a study of T cell clones after liver transplantation. Background on the study: Post-transplant blood was tracked for graft-donor-reactive T cell clones identified in a pre-transplant mixed lymphocyte reaction.

The assay was immunoSEQ multiplex PCR, and TCRdb's table has in-frame clones only and misses some. The sample includes tens of thousands of clones, about 64% of them seen just once. The sequenced sample was CD4+ T cells from blood, obtained before liver transplant. This TCR was recovered from a human donor who received a liver transplant.

The CDR3 sequence: CASSSRDRGGNQPQHF. The CDR3 nucleotides read TGTGCCAGTAGTTCCCGGGACAGGGGGGGTAATCAGCCCCAGCATTTT. The chain joins TRBV19 to TRBJ1-5; TRBD1 matches at 11 bases. With V trimmed by 5 bases and J by 4 bases, 7 bases remained unmatched. CDR3 length: 16 amino acids. Germline V gives CDR1 LNHDA, CDR2 SQIVND (reference sequence).